Given below is one TCR beta chain in context. The data belong to a study of T cells after yellow fever vaccination. The authors made TCR cDNA by 5'RACE template switching, adding a universal primer site and UMIs. Each CDR3 protein is one row after TCRdb ran MiXCR on the 5' RACE reads. Of 78,000 or so distinct CDR3 sequences in the sample, 7.3% were seen once. This sequence originates from a man between 18 and 35 years old who received the YFV17D yellow fever vaccine. The sample here was CD8+ T cells sorted from PBMCs, taken roughly 10 days after the first yellow fever vaccination.

CDR3 coding DNA: TGTGCCAGCAGCGATAGAGGGGGCGGGGAGCAGTACTTC. Translating it yields CASSDRGGGEQYF. V usage is TRBV7-9 and J usage is TRBJ2-7; 7 nucleotides match TRBD1. Germline assignment: CDR1 SEHNR and CDR2 FQNEAQ (reference sequence). V was pared by 5 bases and J by 7 bases, with 8 bases of the junction left unmatched. The length of the CDR3 is 13 residues.